This TCR beta chain was identified in a study of blood T cell repertoires in COVID-19. The CDR3 has 16 amino acids. Trimming took 4 bases from V and 5 from J; bases not matched to a gene: 6. CDR1 and CDR2 from the germline V gene are LNHDA and SQIVND (reference sequence). In the original analysis: Reference gene primer amplification gave nucleated cell count estimates. Repertoires were generated with immunoSEQ multiplex PCR, while TCRdb's copy carries only in-frame clones and drops some. The V and J calls and clone size come from that table; D and trimming were worked out from the DNA. The data hold more than 300,000 clones, with about nine tenths observed a single time.

The chain couples TRBV19 to TRBJ2-1, with 12 bases that match TRBD2. This sequence originates from a woman in her 30s with COVID-19, enrolled during active disease. The sample comprised peripheral blood. DNA of the CDR3: TGTGCCAGTAGTAGATTACTAGCGGGGGGTGACAATGAGCAGTTCTTC. Amino acid sequence: CASSRLLAGGDNEQFF.